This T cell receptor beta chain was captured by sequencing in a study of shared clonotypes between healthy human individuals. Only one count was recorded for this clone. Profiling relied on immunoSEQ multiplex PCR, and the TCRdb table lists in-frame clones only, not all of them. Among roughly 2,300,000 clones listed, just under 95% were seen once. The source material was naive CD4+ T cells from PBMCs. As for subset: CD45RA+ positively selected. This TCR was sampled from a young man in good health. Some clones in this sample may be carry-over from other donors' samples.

The CDR3 DNA follows: TGCGCCAGCAGCTTACTAGCGGGAGGGCCCTCTCGCCAAGAGACCCAGTACTTC. Amino acids: CASSLLAGGPSRQETQYF. The chain carries TRBV5-1 and TRBJ2-5, with 13 bases aligning to TRBD2. Germline CDR1 is SGHRS and CDR2 is YFSETQ. Trimming removed 2 bases from V and 1 base from J; junction bases left unmatched: 8. This CDR3 is 18 amino acids long.